Listed here is a single T cell receptor beta chain. Its antigen is still unknown. The data derive from a study of CD8 T cells in ankylosing spondylitis. CDR1 SGDLS and CDR2 YYNGEE come from the germline V gene. The CDR3 consists of 17 residues. V was pared by 4 bases and J by 4 bases, with 11 bases of the junction left unmatched. The authors made TCR beta libraries by quantitative 5'-RACE with molecular barcodes. Each CDR3 protein gets one entry after TCRdb re-called the 5' RACE reads with MiXCR. The table lists some 240,000 distinct CDR3 sequences, 5.5% to 7.5% of them singletons, with 13% to 15% in the top ten. General study results and limits: In reactive arthritis synovial fluid and blood, some motif variants had been reported before. In ankylosing spondylitis blood, a motif of eight highly homologous TCR beta variants appeared characteristic. Those disease-linked clones were CD8+; they were also relatively rare in peripheral blood. The clones that were linked to disease were reported to be significantly enriched in matched synovial fluid samples from ankylosing spondylitis patients.

The receptor was isolated from a male donor with ankylosing spondylitis. Source material: blood, either unsorted or a sorted T cell fraction (not recorded which). The genes are TRBV9 and TRBJ2-3; 11 bases fit TRBD1. For the CDR3, the DNA is TGTGCCAGCAGCCCTAGTGGGGGACAGGGGGGTGCAGATACGCAGTATTTT. It codes for CASSPSGGQGGADTQYF.